The present TCR beta chain was sequenced within a study of cytomegalovirus exposure and HLA in healthy donors. PCR was performed using 60 Vbeta and 13 Jbeta primers. Libraries were prepared by immunoSEQ multiplex PCR; TCRdb keeps only in-frame clonotypes and omits some of them. The table has more than 85,000 clones, 76% seen once. The receptor was isolated from a man in his forties in good health and CMV-seropositive. Sequencing used PBMCs.

For the CDR3, the DNA is TGTGCCAGCAGTTCGAGGGGGCGTGGGGAAAAACTGTTTTTT. It codes for CASSSRGRGEKLFF. This chain uses TRBV9 with TRBJ1-4, with 7 positions matching TRBD1. The CDR3 runs to 14 residues. J was trimmed by 8 bases and V by 5 bases; bases with no gene match: 9. Per germline, CDR1 SGDLS and CDR2 YYNGEE.